The source of this TCR beta chain is a study of monozygotic twins with inflammatory bowel disease. TCRdb reprocessed the 5' RACE reads and stores each CDR3 protein as one record, lacking DNA. This sample's clone table lists around 380,000 distinct CDR3 sequences. CDR3 length: 20 amino acids. CDR1 is SGHAT and CDR2 is FQDESV in the germline V gene (reference sequence). Researchers isolated total RNA from whole blood without sorting T cells. This receptor was obtained from a human donor with ulcerative colitis or Crohn's disease, or a healthy co-twin of an affected twin (not recorded which). The chain employs TRBV11-1 and TRBJ2-1; TCRdb names TRBD2, which stays unverified in the absence of DNA. Source material: blood. The CDR3 sequence: CASSLKLELAGGRRWDEQFF.